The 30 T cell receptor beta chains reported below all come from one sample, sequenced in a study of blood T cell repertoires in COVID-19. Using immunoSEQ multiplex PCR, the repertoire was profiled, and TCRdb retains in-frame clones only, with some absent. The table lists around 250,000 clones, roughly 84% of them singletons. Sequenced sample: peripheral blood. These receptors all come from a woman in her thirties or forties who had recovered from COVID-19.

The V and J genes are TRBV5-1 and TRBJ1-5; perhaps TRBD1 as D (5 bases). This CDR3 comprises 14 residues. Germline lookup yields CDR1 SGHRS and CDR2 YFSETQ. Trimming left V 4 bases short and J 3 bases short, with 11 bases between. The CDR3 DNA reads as TGCGCCAGCAGCGAGGACACCTTCAATCAGCCCCAGCATTTT. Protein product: CASSEDTFNQPQHF.

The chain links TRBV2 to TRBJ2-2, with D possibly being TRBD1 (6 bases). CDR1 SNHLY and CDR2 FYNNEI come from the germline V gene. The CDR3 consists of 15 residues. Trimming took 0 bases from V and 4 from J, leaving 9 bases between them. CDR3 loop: CASSEANRVTGELFF. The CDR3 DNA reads TGTGCCAGCAGTGAAGCCAACAGGGTCACCGGGGAGCTGTTTTTT.

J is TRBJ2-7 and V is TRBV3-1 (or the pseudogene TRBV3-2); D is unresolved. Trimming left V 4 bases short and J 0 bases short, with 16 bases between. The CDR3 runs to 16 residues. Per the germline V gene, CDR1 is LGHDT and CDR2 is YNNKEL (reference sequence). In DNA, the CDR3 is TGTGCCAGCAGCCCCCGCCCCGTCCTCAGCTCCTACGAGCAGTACTTC. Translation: CASSPRPVLSSYEQYF.

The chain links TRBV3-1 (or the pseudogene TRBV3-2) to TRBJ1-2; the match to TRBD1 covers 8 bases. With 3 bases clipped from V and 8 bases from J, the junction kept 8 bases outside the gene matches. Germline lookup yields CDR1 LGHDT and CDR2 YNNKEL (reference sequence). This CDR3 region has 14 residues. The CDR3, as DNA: TGTGCCAGCAGCCAGATGGACAGGGTCCGGGGCTACACCTTC. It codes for CASSQMDRVRGYTF.

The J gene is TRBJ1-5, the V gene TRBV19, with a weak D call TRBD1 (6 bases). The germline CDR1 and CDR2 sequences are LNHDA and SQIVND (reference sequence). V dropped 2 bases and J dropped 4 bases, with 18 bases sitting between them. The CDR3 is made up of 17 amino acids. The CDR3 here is CASSISPVTGLNQPQHF. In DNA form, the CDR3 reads TGTGCCAGTAGTATAAGCCCCGTGACAGGTTTAAATCAGCCCCAGCATTTT.

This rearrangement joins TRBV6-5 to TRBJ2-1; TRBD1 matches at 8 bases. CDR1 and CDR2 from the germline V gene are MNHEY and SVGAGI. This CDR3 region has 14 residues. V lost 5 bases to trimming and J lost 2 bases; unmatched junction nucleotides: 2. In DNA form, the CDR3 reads TGTGCCAGCAGTCGACAGGGGCCCTACAATGAGCAGTTCTTC. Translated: CASSRQGPYNEQFF.

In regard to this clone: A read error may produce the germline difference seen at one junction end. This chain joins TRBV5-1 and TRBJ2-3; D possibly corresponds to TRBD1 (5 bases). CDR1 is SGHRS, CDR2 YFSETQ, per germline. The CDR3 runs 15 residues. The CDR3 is CASSLDRPFTHTQYF. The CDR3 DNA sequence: TGCGCCAGCAGCTTGGACAGGCCGTTCACACATACGCAGTATTTT.

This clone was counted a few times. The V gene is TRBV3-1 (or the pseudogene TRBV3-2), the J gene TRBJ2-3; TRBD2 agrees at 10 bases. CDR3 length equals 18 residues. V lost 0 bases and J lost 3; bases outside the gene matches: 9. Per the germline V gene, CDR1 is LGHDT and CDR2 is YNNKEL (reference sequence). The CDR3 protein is CASSQELLAGIDTDTQYF. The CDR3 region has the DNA TGTGCCAGCAGCCAAGAGTTACTAGCGGGGATCGATACAGATACGCAGTATTTT.

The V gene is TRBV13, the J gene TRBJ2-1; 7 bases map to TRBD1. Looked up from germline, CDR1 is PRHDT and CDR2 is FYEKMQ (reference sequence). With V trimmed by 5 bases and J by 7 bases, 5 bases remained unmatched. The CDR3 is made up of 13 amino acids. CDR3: CASSKSRGNEQFF. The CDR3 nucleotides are TGTGCCAGCAGCAAGTCCAGGGGGAATGAGCAGTTCTTC.

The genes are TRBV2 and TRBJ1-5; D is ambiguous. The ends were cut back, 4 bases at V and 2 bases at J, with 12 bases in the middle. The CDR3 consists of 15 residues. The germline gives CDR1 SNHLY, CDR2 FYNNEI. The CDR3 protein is CASSGRDLGNQPQHF. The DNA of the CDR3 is TGTGCCAGCAGTGGGAGAGACCTTGGCAATCAGCCCCAGCATTTT.

In nucleotides, the CDR3 is TGTGCCAGCAGCTTGTATAGCGGGGGGGGGAATGAGCAGTTCTTC. The encoded protein is CASSLYSGGGNEQFF. The chain joins TRBV5-4 to TRBJ2-1, with 11 nucleotides matching TRBD2. This CDR3 has 15 amino acids. Germline V gives CDR1 SGHNT, CDR2 YYREEE (reference sequence). The V segment lost 1 base and the J segment 7 bases; nucleotides outside the gene matches: 4.

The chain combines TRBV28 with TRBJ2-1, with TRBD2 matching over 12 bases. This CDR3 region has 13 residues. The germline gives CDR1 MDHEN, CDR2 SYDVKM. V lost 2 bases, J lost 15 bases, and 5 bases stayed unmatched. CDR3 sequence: CASSLLAGGHRFF. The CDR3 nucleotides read TGTGCCAGCAGTTTACTAGCGGGGGGGCATCGGTTCTTC.

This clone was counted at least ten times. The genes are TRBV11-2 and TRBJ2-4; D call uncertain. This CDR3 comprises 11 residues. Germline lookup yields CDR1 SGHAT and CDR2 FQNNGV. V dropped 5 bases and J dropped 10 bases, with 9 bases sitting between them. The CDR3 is CASSPGRIQYF. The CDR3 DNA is TGTGCCAGCAGCCCCGGTCGTATTCAGTACTTC. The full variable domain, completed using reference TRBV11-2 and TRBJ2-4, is EAGVAQSPRYKIIEKRQSVAFWCNPISGHATLYWYQQILGQGPKLLIQFQNNGVVDDSQLPKDRFSAERLKGVDSTLKIQPAKLEDSAVYLCASSPGRIQYFGAGTRLSVL.

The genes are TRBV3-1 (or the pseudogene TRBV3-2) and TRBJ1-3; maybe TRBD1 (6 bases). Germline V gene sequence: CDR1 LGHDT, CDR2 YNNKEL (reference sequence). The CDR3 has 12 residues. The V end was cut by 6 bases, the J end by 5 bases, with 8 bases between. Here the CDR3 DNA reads TGTGCCAGCAGTGGACAGCGAAACACCATATATTTT. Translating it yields CASSGQRNTIYF.

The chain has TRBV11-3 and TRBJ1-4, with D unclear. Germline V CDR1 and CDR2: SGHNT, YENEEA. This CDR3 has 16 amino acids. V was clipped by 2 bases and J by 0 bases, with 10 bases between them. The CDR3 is CASSLNYAATNEKLFF. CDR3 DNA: TGTGCCAGCAGCTTAAACTACGCTGCAACTAATGAAAAACTGTTTTTT.

The DNA of the CDR3 is TGTGCCAGCAGCTCCCCCGGAGGGGCCATCGGAAAACTGTTTTTT. Translation: CASSSPGGAIGKLFF. The V and J genes are TRBV7-2 and TRBJ1-4; D perhaps matches TRBD1 (5 bases). Trimming stripped 4 bases from V and 10 bases from J, with 19 bases between. This CDR3 region has 15 residues. The germline gives CDR1 SGHTA, CDR2 FQGNSA. The variable domain in full, completed from reference TRBV7-2 and TRBJ1-4, reads GAGVSQSPSNKVTEKGKDVELRCDPISGHTALYWYRQSLGQGLEFLIYFQGNSAPDKSGLPSDRFSAERTGGSVSTLTIQRTQQEDSAVYLCASSSPGGAIGKLFFGSGTQLSVL.

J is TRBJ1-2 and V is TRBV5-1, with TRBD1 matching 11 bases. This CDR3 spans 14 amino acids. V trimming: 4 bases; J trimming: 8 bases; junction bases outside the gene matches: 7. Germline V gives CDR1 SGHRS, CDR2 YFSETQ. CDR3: CASSDGQGAQGYTF. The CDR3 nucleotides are TGCGCCAGCAGCGATGGACAGGGGGCGCAGGGCTACACCTTC.

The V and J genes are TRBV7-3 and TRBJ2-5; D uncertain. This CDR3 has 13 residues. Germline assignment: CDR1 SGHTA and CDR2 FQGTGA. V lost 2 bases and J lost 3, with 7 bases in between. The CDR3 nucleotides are TGTGCCAGCAGCTTACTCCCCGAAGAGACCCAGTACTTC. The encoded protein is CASSLLPEETQYF.

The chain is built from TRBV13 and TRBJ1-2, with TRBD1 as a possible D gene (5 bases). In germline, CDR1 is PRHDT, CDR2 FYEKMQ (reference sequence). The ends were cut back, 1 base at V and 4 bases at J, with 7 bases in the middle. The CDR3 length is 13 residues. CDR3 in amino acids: CASSLEGVYGYTF. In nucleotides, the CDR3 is TGTGCCAGCAGCTTAGAAGGGGTCTATGGCTACACCTTC.

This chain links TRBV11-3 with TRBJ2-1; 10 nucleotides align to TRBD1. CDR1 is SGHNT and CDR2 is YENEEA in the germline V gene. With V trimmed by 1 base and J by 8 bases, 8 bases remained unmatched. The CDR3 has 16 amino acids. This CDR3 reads CASSLGGDRGKYEQFF. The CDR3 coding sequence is TGTGCCAGCAGCTTAGGGGGGGACAGGGGCAAATATGAGCAGTTCTTC.

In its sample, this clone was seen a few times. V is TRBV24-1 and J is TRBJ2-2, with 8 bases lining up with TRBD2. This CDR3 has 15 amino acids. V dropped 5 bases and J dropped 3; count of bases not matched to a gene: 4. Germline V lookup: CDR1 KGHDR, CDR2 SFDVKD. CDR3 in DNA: TGTGCCACCAGTGTTGGTAGCGGGGACACCGGGGAGCTGTTTTTT. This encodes CATSVGSGDTGELFF.

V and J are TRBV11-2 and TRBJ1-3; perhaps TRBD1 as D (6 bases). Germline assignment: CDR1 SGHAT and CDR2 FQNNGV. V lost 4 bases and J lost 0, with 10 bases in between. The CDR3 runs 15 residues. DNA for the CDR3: TGTGCCAGCAGCTCGTTACAGGGCTCTGGAAACACCATATATTTT. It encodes CASSSLQGSGNTIYF.

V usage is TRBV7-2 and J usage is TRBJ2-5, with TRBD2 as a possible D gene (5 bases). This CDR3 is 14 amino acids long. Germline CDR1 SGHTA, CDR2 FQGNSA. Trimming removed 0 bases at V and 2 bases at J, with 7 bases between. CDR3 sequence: CASSLAAVQETQYF. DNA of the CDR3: TGTGCCAGCAGCTTAGCAGCGGTGCAAGAGACCCAGTACTTC.

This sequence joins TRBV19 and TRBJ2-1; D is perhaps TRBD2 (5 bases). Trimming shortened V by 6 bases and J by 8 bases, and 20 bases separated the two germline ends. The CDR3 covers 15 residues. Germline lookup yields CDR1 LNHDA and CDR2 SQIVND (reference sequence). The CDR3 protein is CASSPSPAGADEQFF. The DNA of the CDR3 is TGTGCCAGTAGCCCGTCCCCGGCGGGTGCAGATGAGCAGTTCTTC. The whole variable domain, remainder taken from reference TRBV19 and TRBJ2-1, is DGGITQSPKYLFRKEGQNVTLSCEQNLNHDAMYWYRQDPGQGLRLIYYSQIVNDFQKGDIAEGYSVSREKKESFPLTVTSAQKNPTAFYLCASSPSPAGADEQFFGPGTRLTVL.

The CDR3: CASSEERGTDTQYF. The DNA of the CDR3 is TGCGCCAGCAGTGAGGAAAGGGGTACAGATACGCAGTATTTT. This chain connects TRBV10-1 to TRBJ2-3; TRBD1 is a possible D gene (5 bases). The V and J ends lost 2 bases and 3 bases respectively, with 9 bases between them. CDR1 is WNHNN and CDR2 is SYGVQD in the germline V gene (reference sequence). The CDR3 spans 14 residues.

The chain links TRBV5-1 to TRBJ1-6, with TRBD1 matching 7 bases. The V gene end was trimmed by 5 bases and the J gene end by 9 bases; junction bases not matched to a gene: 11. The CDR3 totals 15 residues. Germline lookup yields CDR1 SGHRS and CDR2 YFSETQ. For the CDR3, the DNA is TGCGCCAGCAGTCTTCCGGGACAGAGCAGTTCACCCCTCCACTTT. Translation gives CASSLPGQSSSPLHF.

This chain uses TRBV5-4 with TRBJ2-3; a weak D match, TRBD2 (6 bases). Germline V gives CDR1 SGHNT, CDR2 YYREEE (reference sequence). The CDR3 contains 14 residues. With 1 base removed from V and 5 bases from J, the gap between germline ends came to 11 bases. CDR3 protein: CASSLYSGLDTQYF. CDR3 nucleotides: TGTGCCAGCAGCTTGTATAGCGGCCTAGATACGCAGTATTTT. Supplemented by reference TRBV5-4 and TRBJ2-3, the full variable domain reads ETGVTQSPTHLIKTRGQQVTLRCSSQSGHNTVSWYQQALGQGPQFIFQYYREEENGRGNFPPRFSGLQFPNYSSELNVNALELDDSALYLCASSLYSGLDTQYFGPGTRLTVL.

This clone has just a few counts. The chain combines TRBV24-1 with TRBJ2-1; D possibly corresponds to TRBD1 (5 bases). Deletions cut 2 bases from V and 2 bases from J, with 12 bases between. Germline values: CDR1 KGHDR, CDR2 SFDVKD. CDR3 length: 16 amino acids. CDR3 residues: CATSDSAAGTYNEQFF. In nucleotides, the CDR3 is TGTGCCACCAGTGATTCTGCGGCAGGGACCTACAATGAGCAGTTCTTC.

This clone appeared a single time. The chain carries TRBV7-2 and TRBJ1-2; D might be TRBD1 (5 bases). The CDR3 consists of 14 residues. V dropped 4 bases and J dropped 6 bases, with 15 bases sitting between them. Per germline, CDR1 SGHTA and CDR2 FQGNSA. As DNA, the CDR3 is TGTGCCAGCAGCTCATCCCTGGGGGGGAATGGCTACACCTTC. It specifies CASSSSLGGNGYTF.

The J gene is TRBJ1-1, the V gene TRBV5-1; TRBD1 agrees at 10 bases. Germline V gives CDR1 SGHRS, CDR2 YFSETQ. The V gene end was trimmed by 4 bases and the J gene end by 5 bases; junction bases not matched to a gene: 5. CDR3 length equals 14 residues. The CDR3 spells CASSPGTGETEAFF. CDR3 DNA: TGCGCCAGCAGCCCTGGGACAGGGGAGACTGAAGCTTTCTTT.